This TCR beta chain originates from a study of shared clonotypes between healthy human individuals. Turning to the study itself: There were three CD4 naive, three CD4 memory, two CD8 naive and one CD8 memory plates per donor.

Data came from immunoSEQ multiplex PCR; TCRdb stores just in-frame clones and leaves some out. This table holds over a million clones, roughly 70% found once. Remarks on this clone: Antigen unknown.

Into CD45RA+ naive and CD45RA-negative memory subsets, the CD4+ cells were split. CDR3 size: 16 residues. The V gene's germline CDR1 is SGDLS and CDR2 YYNGEE. V dropped 0 bases and J dropped 2 bases, with 12 bases sitting between them. Broader study findings: A handful of donors shared 4.5% to 6.5% of their naive CD4 clonotypes.

The sequence was collected from a man aged 18 to 30 in good health. The chain carries TRBV9 and TRBJ1-3; D is unclear. The sequencing input was memory CD4+ T cells sorted from blood. Documented subset: CD45RA-negative fraction. This CDR3 reads CASSVGGWGAGNTIYF. CDR3 nucleotides: TGTGCCAGCAGCGTAGGAGGGTGGGGTGCTGGAAACACCATATATTTT.